The present T cell receptor beta chain was sequenced within a study of shared clonotypes between healthy human individuals. Study-wide points: Sampling involved blood alone; tissue repertoires likely differ. The naive CD4 repertoires of several donors were compared, and about 5% of clonotypes were shared. Generation of non-shared clonotypes was less probable than generation of clonotypes shared by all four donors.

CDR1 is ENHRY and CDR2 is SYGVKD in the germline V gene. V shed 7 bases and J shed 0 bases, with 13 bases lying between them. This CDR3 contains 14 residues. TCRdb's table, derived via immunoSEQ multiplex PCR, lists solely in-frame clones and lacks some. The sample lists over a million clones; roughly 96% were seen once. CD45RA+ naive and CD45RA-negative memory subsets were separated from CD4+ cells. As to this clone: Its antigen is not identified.

This chain links TRBV10-3 with TRBJ2-7; either TRBD1 or TRBD2 may supply D (5 bases each). Sequences were obtained from naive CD4+ T cells sorted from blood. Subset indicated: CD45RA+ positively selected. The source of this sequence is a man aged 25-45 years in good health. The CDR3 nucleotides read TGTGCCATCATGACCGGGACGGACTCCTACGAGCAGTACTTC. It translates to CAIMTGTDSYEQYF.